This T cell receptor beta chain was sequenced during a study of T-cell reconstitution after alpha-beta-depleted transplantation in children. Researchers prepared the TCRbeta library using unique molecular identifiers, the study reports. TCRdb called the PCR reads again in MiXCR, with one record for every CDR3 protein. The sample carries under 850,000 distinct CDR3 sequences, around 14% recorded once. Germline V gives CDR1 SEHNR, CDR2 FQNEAQ (reference sequence). CDR3 size: 14 residues. The V end lost 5 bases, the J end lost 2 bases, and 10 bases lay between the germline ends. The sequence was collected from a girl aged 2-10 years with congenital amegakaryocytic thrombocytopenia, due to receive a stem cell transplant. Source: PBMCs, taken before TCRalphabeta/CD19-depleted stem cell transplant. The V gene is TRBV7-9, the J gene TRBJ1-3; possible D gene TRBD1, 6 bases. The CDR3 DNA sequence: TGTGCCAGCAGCCGGACAGAAACTGGAAACACCATATATTTT. It specifies CASSRTETGNTIYF.